The entry that follows covers one TCR beta chain sequence. Antigen: not known. Sequencing was performed with immunoSEQ multiplex PCR; in TCRdb, only in-frame clones are kept and a portion is missing. The sample shows some 130,000 clones, about four fifths of them seen only once. Specified time point: week 11, during vaccination. Each dose of the vaccine consisted of 300 ug of mutant IDH1 20-mer peptide, with topical imiquimod. The germline V gene has CDR1 MNHNY and CDR2 SVGAGI (reference sequence). The CDR3 covers 16 residues. Trimming cost V 4 bases and J 4 bases; bases outside gene matches: 9. This entry belongs to a study of a mutant IDH1 vaccine in newly diagnosed glioma. Study details: Patients arrived already treated with radiotherapy, temozolomide, or both, most having had both.

Sequenced here: PBMCs, sampled from a glioma patient whose treatment included an IDH1 peptide vaccine. The origin of this receptor is a middle-aged man with glioma. This chain joins TRBV6-6 and TRBJ2-2, with 7 bases matching TRBD1. In nucleotides, the CDR3 is TGTGCCAGCAGTTCCCATGAGGGGGCGGTCACCGGGGAGCTGTTTTTT. This translates into CASSSHEGAVTGELFF.